This T cell receptor (beta chain) was observed in a study of blood T cell repertoires in COVID-19 (dated by TCRdb to about 2020). Some background on the complete study: Collaborator samples came from the United States, Italy and Spain and covered acute and convalescent phases of COVID-19. The material from the prospective study consisted of cDNA or gDNA derived from T cells, B-cell-depleted T cells, or PBMCs. Deeply sampled blood TCRbeta repertoires from subjects exposed to, actively infected with, or recovered from COVID-19 were included in the dataset. A freely available public database, intended as a resource for researchers studying the immune response to SARS-CoV-2, is where the repertoires were released. The samples were drawn from two sources: the first 160 participants of the ongoing ImmuneRACE study, and 1,254 subjects contributed by 6 global collaborators. Sample metadata almost always included a de-identified subject ID, COVID-19 status, age in years and sex. HLA class I and class II types, where available, came from metadata supplied by the sample provider rather than from assay-based typing. The paper's findings and limits, for the study overall: The amount of clinical and demographic metadata varied by source and participant and was provided uncurated.

This clone occurred once. Its antigen is still unknown. Base-call qualities are not available, and no considerably larger clone is one nucleotide away. Each collaborating institution followed its own protocols to collect whole blood in K2EDTA tubes. For TCRbeta analysis, collaborators shipped samples in one of three forms: frozen whole blood, isolated PBMCs, or DNA extracted from either of those sample types. The immunoSEQ Assay, a bias-controlled multiplex PCR, was used to amplify TCRbeta CDR3 regions from genomic DNA. For the original study's pipeline: The number of nucleated cells in each sample was estimated by amplification of reference gene primers within the assay. To quantify the absolute abundance of each unique TCRbeta CDR3 rearrangement, sequence reads were collapsed and filtered. Productive Simpson clonality was computed per sample as the square root of Simpson's diversity index over productive rearrangements. TCRdb provides this immuneACCESS table in a form limited to in-frame rearrangements. Some clones are lacking; in checked studies, under half of them reflect an unresolved V gene, and why the rest are absent is not known. Clone size and the V and J calls come from that table; the DNA yielded D and trimming. The sample yields 200,000 to 300,000 clones; about 88% were counted once. The ten largest clones add up to over 6% of the sample.

Taken from cysteine to phenylalanine, the CDR3 has 14 residues. The CDR3 DNA has 42 bases and is translated from base 1. The germline V gene (reference sequence) yields MNHNY for CDR1 and SVGAGI for CDR2. V and J are trimmed by 2 bases and 5 bases, and the gene matches miss 6 bases of the junction. The source is a woman in her sixties or seventies with active or convalescent COVID-19. Sequenced input: peripheral blood. The sequence is built from TRBV6-6 and TRBJ2-7, with 7 bases aligning to TRBD1. The DNA sequence is TGTGCCAGCAGTTACCGGGACAGCCCCAACGAGCAGTACTTC. Its coded protein is CASSYRDSPNEQYF.